This is a list of T cell receptor beta chains from one sample in a study of blood T cell repertoires in COVID-19. Generated by immunoSEQ multiplex PCR, the TCRdb table keeps only in-frame clones and is missing some. The table has roughly 41,000 clones, around 84% seen once. Sequencing was carried out using peripheral blood. The receptors were gathered from a man aged 55 to 70 with COVID-19, enrolled during active disease. Both conserved end residues are part of each CDR3. Fields, in order: J gene, D gene, clone size, V gene, CDR3 protein, CDR3 DNA. The D gene is left open where the match is weak. Expanded clones are given a class, and other clones once, few, many or no size at all.

TRBJ2-7	TRBD2	few	TRBV5-1	CASSTTGASGSHEQYF	TGCGCCAGCAGCACCACTGGGGCTAGCGGGAGCCACGAGCAGTACTTC
TRBJ2-5	.	.	TRBV10-1	CASSAGTPSGTQYF	TGCGCCAGCAGTGCCGGGACTCCCTCGGGGACCCAGTACTTC
TRBJ1-4	TRBD1	.	TRBV19	CASSADRGQSTNEKLFF	TGTGCCAGTAGTGCGGACAGGGGGCAGTCAACTAATGAAAAACTGTTTTTT
TRBJ1-5	.	.	TRBV2	CASSGQALPNQPQHF	TGTGCCAGCAGTGGACAGGCCTTACCGAATCAGCCCCAGCATTTT
TRBJ1-2	.	.	TRBV7-2	CASSLVGPAGVGYGYTF	TGTGCCAGCAGCTTAGTAGGCCCCGCCGGGGTTGGGTATGGCTACACCTTC
TRBJ1-2	.	.	TRBV3-1/TRBV3-2	CASSRTGYGYTF	TGTGCCAGCAGCCGCACAGGCTATGGCTACACCTTC
TRBJ1-1	.	once	TRBV7-3	CASSFQRDTEAFF	TGTGCCAGCAGCTTTCAGAGGGACACTGAAGCTTTCTTT
TRBJ1-1	.	.	TRBV7-3	CASSLSRGAGTEAFF	TGTGCCAGCAGCTTAAGTAGGGGTGCTGGGACTGAAGCTTTCTTT
TRBJ1-2	.	.	TRBV7-9	CASSAQGFGYTF	TGTGCCAGCAGCGCCCAGGGGTTTGGCTACACCTTC
TRBJ1-4	.	.	TRBV2	CASSEAETPGRKLFF	TGTGCCAGCAGTGAAGCCGAGACGCCGGGGAGAAAACTGTTTTTT
TRBJ1-2	.	.	TRBV14	CASSQGPSYGYTF	TGTGCCAGCAGCCAAGGGCCTTCTTATGGCTACACCTTC
TRBJ1-1	TRBD1	once	TRBV6-1	CASSETGGSGTEAFF	TGTGCCAGCAGTGAAACAGGGGGCTCGGGCACTGAAGCTTTCTTT
TRBJ2-3	TRBD1	few	TRBV11-2	CASSLQGASAGTQYF	TGTGCCAGCAGCTTACAGGGGGCATCCGCCGGTACGCAGTATTTT
TRBJ1-4	TRBD1	few	TRBV5-1	CASSLGGTGVGEKLFF	TGCGCCAGCAGCTTGGGCGGGACAGGGGTCGGAGAAAAACTGTTTTTT
TRBJ2-5	TRBD2	.	TRBV7-2	CASSFPTSGGETQYF	TGTGCCAGCAGCTTTCCGACTAGCGGGGGGGAGACCCAGTACTTC
TRBJ2-3	.	.	TRBV24-1	CATSDLRSGADTQYF	TGTGCCACCAGTGATTTGCGGTCGGGAGCGGATACGCAGTATTTT
TRBJ1-2	.	.	TRBV6-5	CASSWGPGGDYGYTF	TGTGCCAGCAGCTGGGGCCCTGGGGGCGACTATGGCTACACCTTC
TRBJ2-1	.	once	TRBV14	CASSQAGSGELTYNEQFF	TGTGCCAGCAGCCAAGCAGGATCCGGGGAGTTAACCTACAATGAGCAGTTCTTC
TRBJ2-1	TRBD2	.	TRBV19	CASSTLVPGLAGGAEQFF	TGTGCCAGTAGTACGCTAGTCCCGGGACTAGCGGGAGGGGCTGAGCAGTTCTTC
TRBJ1-5	.	.	TRBV20-1	CSASLRHRNQPQHF	TGCAGTGCTAGTCTGAGACACCGAAATCAGCCCCAGCATTTT
TRBJ1-5	.	few	TRBV6-5	CASTGGGGGQPQHF	TGTGCCAGCACCGGGGGGGGAGGGGGTCAGCCCCAGCATTTT
TRBJ2-7	TRBD1	.	TRBV6-4	CASNRDRPFDEQYF	TGTGCCAGCAATCGGGACAGGCCATTCGACGAGCAGTACTTC
TRBJ2-3	.	.	TRBV7-3	CASSSTGTSTDTQYF	TGTGCCAGCAGTTCTACTGGGACTAGCACAGATACGCAGTATTTT
TRBJ2-7	.	.	TRBV14	CASSQMGPPTGLYEQYF	TGTGCCAGCAGCCAAATGGGTCCCCCGACGGGACTCTACGAGCAGTACTTC
TRBJ2-1	TRBD2	.	TRBV2	CASRTAGTSGNEQFF	TGTGCCAGCAGGACCGCCGGGACTAGCGGAAATGAGCAGTTCTTC
TRBJ1-2	.	.	TRBV2	CASSARQSNYGYTF	TGTGCCAGCAGTGCGCGGCAGTCTAACTATGGCTACACCTTC
TRBJ2-7	TRBD2	.	TRBV7-2	CASSELAGSSYEQYF	TGTGCCAGCAGCGAATTAGCGGGGAGCTCCTACGAGCAGTACTTC
TRBJ1-2	.	.	TRBV10-3	CAISDRANYGYTF	TGTGCCATCAGTGACAGGGCTAACTATGGCTACACCTTC
TRBJ1-1	.	.	TRBV29-1	CSVVGADTEAFF	TGCAGCGTTGTGGGGGCGGATACTGAAGCTTTCTTT
TRBJ1-1	TRBD1	.	TRBV29-1	CSAIPTTGGTEAFF	TGCAGCGCTATTCCAACAACAGGGGGGACTGAAGCTTTCTTT
TRBJ2-5	TRBD2	once	TRBV28	CASSPWTSSSKETQYF	TGTGCCAGCAGTCCTTGGACTAGCTCAAGCAAAGAGACCCAGTACTTC
TRBJ1-3	.	.	TRBV5-6	CASSPRWEEGNTIYF	TGTGCCAGCAGCCCGAGATGGGAGGAAGGAAACACCATATATTTT
TRBJ2-2	.	.	TRBV11-3	CASSAGRNTGELFF	TGTGCCAGCAGCGCGGGGAGAAACACCGGGGAGCTGTTTTTT
TRBJ1-5	TRBD1	.	TRBV27	CASSSGQGNQPQHF	TGTGCCAGCAGTTCGGGACAGGGGAACCAGCCCCAGCATTTT
TRBJ1-5	.	medium-sized	TRBV30	CAWSYRGNQPQHF	TGTGCCTGGAGTTATCGAGGGAATCAGCCCCAGCATTTT
TRBJ1-1	TRBD1	.	TRBV4-2	CASSQRTGGGTEAFF	TGTGCCAGCAGCCAGAGGACAGGGGGAGGGACTGAAGCTTTCTTT
TRBJ2-2	TRBD1	.	TRBV2	CASRGTDRNTGELFF	TGTGCCAGCAGGGGGACAGACCGGAACACCGGGGAGCTGTTTTTT
TRBJ2-1	TRBD2	.	TRBV27	CASSLGRDNEQFF	TGTGCCAGCAGTCTGGGGAGGGACAATGAGCAGTTCTTC
TRBJ2-2	TRBD1	.	TRBV27	CASSPRDRGPGELFF	TGTGCCAGCAGTCCCCGGGACAGGGGGCCCGGGGAGCTGTTTTTT
TRBJ1-2	TRBD1	.	TRBV9	CASSVEQGAIAGGYTF	TGTGCCAGCAGCGTGGAACAGGGGGCTATAGCTGGTGGCTACACCTTC
TRBJ1-4	.	once	TRBV7-9	CASSPTSRHEKLFF	TGTGCCAGCAGCCCGACATCACGCCATGAAAAACTGTTTTTT
TRBJ1-6	TRBD1	.	TRBV7-2	CASSPGTGGRSPLHF	TGTGCCAGCAGCCCCGGGACAGGGGGCAGGTCACCCCTCCACTTT